This is a list of T cell receptor beta chains from one sample in a study of blood T cell repertoires in COVID-19. Libraries were prepared by immunoSEQ multiplex PCR; TCRdb keeps only in-frame clonotypes and omits some of them. Of approximately 390,000 clones in the sample, roughly 86% were seen once. Material for sequencing was peripheral blood. All receptors come from a woman aged 55-70 years with COVID-19, enrolled during active disease. The CDR3 runs from the conserved cysteine through the conserved F or W. D genes are given only for firm matches.

v_gene	d_gene	j_gene	CDR3aa
TRBV11-2	TRBD2	TRBJ2-5	CASSLVPRSGGAGETQYF
TRBV7-8	-	TRBJ1-2	CASSDRLALRGYTF
TRBV7-8	-	TRBJ1-5	CASSLDRRQPQHF
TRBV6-2/TRBV6-3	-	TRBJ2-7	CASSARGGASYEQYF
TRBV2	TRBD2	TRBJ2-5	CASSENGLGGETQYF
TRBV19	TRBD1	TRBJ1-6	CASKTGGFFSDNSPLHF
TRBV5-1	-	TRBJ2-2	CASSLELRSVNTGELFF
TRBV29-1	TRBD2	TRBJ2-1	CSVKRTSGGNEQFF
TRBV6-5	TRBD1	TRBJ1-2	CASSYRQGTYGYTF
TRBV5-1	-	TRBJ2-3	CASSLESSDTQYF
TRBV20-1	-	TRBJ1-4	CSASRRTNEKLFF
TRBV4-1	TRBD2	TRBJ2-5	CASSQSPGLAGGIEETQYF
TRBV14	TRBD1	TRBJ1-1	CASSQDWGWAGGNTEAFF
TRBV3-1/TRBV3-2	-	TRBJ2-6	CASSQAHTGANVLTF
TRBV24-1	TRBD2	TRBJ2-1	CATSPTSGGAAEQFF
TRBV24-1	-	TRBJ1-5	CATSDSESYSNQPQHF
TRBV4-1	-	TRBJ1-1	CASSQDRGTMNTEAFF
TRBV6-5	-	TRBJ1-1	CASRSRDKNTEAFF
TRBV4-2	-	TRBJ2-5	CASSQDWGGGIETQYF
TRBV7-9	TRBD1	TRBJ2-5	CASSLAAGGETQYF
TRBV6-5	-	TRBJ1-2	CASSYAGVGYTF
TRBV6-1	-	TRBJ2-7	CASSEAFHSTYEQYF
TRBV7-3	TRBD2	TRBJ2-3	CASKNLGGYGDTQYF
TRBV5-1	-	TRBJ2-5	CASSFSDGLNQETQYF
TRBV10-3	-	TRBJ1-3	CATRDIGNTIYF